One and the same sample provided the 32 T cell receptor beta chains below, sequenced in a study of blood T cell repertoires in COVID-19. Measured with immunoSEQ multiplex PCR; TCRdb has only the in-frame clones, and not every one. The sample has approximately 530,000 clones; 85% to 90% are singletons. Sequenced sample: peripheral blood. The receptors were gathered from a woman in her fifties or sixties with COVID-19, enrolled during active disease.

As regards this clone: The same CDR3 is also encoded by other DNA sequences in this sample. This chain joins TRBV11-2 and TRBJ2-7; 7 positions match TRBD2. This CDR3 is built from 14 residues. V was clipped by 5 bases and J by 0 bases; unmatched bases: 4. Germline lookup yields CDR1 SGHAT and CDR2 FQNNGV. The CDR3 region has the DNA TGTGCCAGCAGCCTGGGGGGGAGCTCCTACGAGCAGTACTTC. Amino acids: CASSLGGSSYEQYF. The whole variable domain, filled in from reference TRBV11-2 and TRBJ2-7, reads EAGVAQSPRYKIIEKRQSVAFWCNPISGHATLYWYQQILGQGPKLLIQFQNNGVVDDSQLPKDRFSAERLKGVDSTLKIQPAKLEDSAVYLCASSLGGSSYEQYFGPGTRLTVT.

The chain is built from TRBV9 and TRBJ2-3; 9 bases match TRBD2. V shed 4 bases, J shed 4 bases, and the junction held 16 bases outside the gene matches. The CDR3 runs to 18 residues. From germline, CDR1 is SGDLS and CDR2 YYNGEE. CDR3 protein: CASSTPGGSGGPPDTQYF. The CDR3 region has the DNA TGTGCCAGCAGCACTCCAGGGGGTAGCGGGGGCCCCCCAGATACGCAGTATTTT. The complete variable domain, with remaining parts taken from reference TRBV9 and TRBJ2-3, reads DSGVTQTPKHLITATGQRVTLRCSPRSGDLSVYWYQQSLDQGLQFLIQYYNGEERAKGNILERFSAQQFPDLHSELNLSSLELGDSALYFCASSTPGGSGGPPDTQYFGPGTRLTVL.

Here the CDR3 reads CASGLAPTGGAGKLFF. The CDR3 nucleotides are TGTGCTAGTGGTTTGGCCCCAACAGGGGGCGCAGGAAAACTGTTTTTT. The V call is TRBV12-5, the J call TRBJ1-4; 9 bases line up with TRBD1. The ends lost 1 base at V and 10 bases at J; junction bases unmatched: 10. Germline V gene data show CDR1 as LGHNT and CDR2 as FRNRAP. This CDR3 comprises 16 residues.

CDR3 coding DNA: TGTGCCAGCAGTCTGGGACTAGCGGGCGATACGCAGTATTTT. The encoded protein is CASSLGLAGDTQYF. The chain links TRBV27 to TRBJ2-3; TRBD2 aligns across 12 bases. Germline assignment: CDR1 MNHEY and CDR2 SMNVEV (reference sequence). The CDR3 runs 14 residues. J was trimmed by 6 bases and V by 5 bases; bases with no gene match: 3.

In this sample, this clone turned up a few times. The rearrangement links TRBV19 to TRBJ1-5; a possible D gene is TRBD1 (5 bases). The CDR3 runs to 14 residues. Between the trimmed V and J ends, which lost 5 bases and 1 base, there was a span of 9 bases. CDR1 LNHDA and CDR2 SQIVND come from the germline V gene (reference sequence). The CDR3 region is CASSRRGSNQPQHF. In DNA, the CDR3 is TGTGCCAGTAGTCGGAGGGGAAGCAATCAGCCCCAGCATTTT.

The chain carries TRBV29-1 and TRBJ1-5, with D possibly TRBD1 on 6 matching bases. The CDR3 loop spans 12 amino acids. CDR1 and CDR2 from the germline V gene are SQVTM and ANQGSEA. Deletions cut 4 bases from V and 6 bases from J, with 10 bases between. CDR3 in DNA: TGCAGCGTTGGAACAGGGTCTCAGCCCCAGCATTTT. Its translation: CSVGTGSQPQHF.

This chain links TRBV10-3 with TRBJ2-1; 8 nucleotides agree with TRBD1. The CDR3 is made up of 14 amino acids. With V trimmed by 7 bases and J by 7 bases, 9 bases remained unmatched. Germline V CDR1 and CDR2: ENHRY, SYGVKD. The CDR3 region is CAITRDRGDNEQFF. The CDR3 nucleotides read TGTGCCATCACTCGAGACAGGGGAGATAATGAGCAGTTCTTC.

This chain links TRBV12-5 with TRBJ1-1; D remains ambiguous. Trimming shortened V by 1 base and J by 2 bases, and 8 bases separated the two germline ends. The CDR3 length is 14 residues. Germline CDR1 reads LGHNT; CDR2 reads FRNRAP. CDR3 DNA: TGTGCTAGTGGTTTGGGAACACCTAACACTGAAGCTTTCTTT. Its protein is CASGLGTPNTEAFF.

The V call is TRBV5-1, the J call TRBJ2-1; the match to TRBD2 covers 10 bases. After removal of 0 bases from V and 6 bases from J, the junction contained 12 bases not matched to a gene. This CDR3 comprises 18 residues. CDR1 and CDR2 from the germline V gene are SGHRS and YFSETQ. The CDR3 nucleotides read TGCGCCAGCAGCTTGGCCGCTAGCGGGGGAGCCGGAACCAATGAGCAGTTCTTC. Translation: CASSLAASGGAGTNEQFF.

This clone has only one observation. The chain uses TRBV24-1 and TRBJ1-4; TRBD1 aligns across 7 bases. Losses at the gene ends were 4 bases for V and 8 bases for J; bases not matched to a gene: 12. CDR1 is KGHDR and CDR2 is SFDVKD in the germline V gene. The CDR3 contains 16 residues. CDR3 sequence: CATSELDRAPVEKLFF. The CDR3 DNA sequence: TGTGCCACCAGTGAGTTAGACAGGGCCCCAGTGGAAAAACTGTTTTTT.

This chain uses TRBV19 with TRBJ1-1, with D tentatively TRBD1 (5 bases). Germline loops: CDR1 LNHDA, CDR2 SQIVND (reference sequence). This CDR3 region has 15 residues. V dropped 7 bases and J dropped 0 bases, with 15 bases sitting between them. CDR3 region: CASTHGTGMNTEAFF. The CDR3 DNA sequence: TGTGCCAGTACCCACGGCACAGGCATGAACACTGAAGCTTTCTTT.

The chain joins TRBV11-2 to TRBJ2-7, with D possibly matching TRBD2 (5 bases). Germline loops: CDR1 SGHAT, CDR2 FQNNGV. The CDR3 length is 12 residues. V gave up 5 bases and J gave up 10 bases, with 15 bases separating them. CDR3 loop: CASSPSAGFQYF. In DNA, the CDR3 is TGTGCCAGCAGCCCTTCGGCGGGTTTCCAGTACTTC.

This chain links TRBV27 with TRBJ2-1; tentative D call: TRBD1 (5 bases). Trimming pared 5 bases from V and 7 bases from J, leaving 6 bases between. Per germline, CDR1 MNHEY and CDR2 SMNVEV (reference sequence). CDR3 length: 11 amino acids. In nucleotides, the CDR3 is TGTGCCAGCAGTCCAGGGAATGAGCAGTTCTTC. It specifies CASSPGNEQFF.

This chain joins TRBV7-9 and TRBJ2-7; D is perhaps TRBD2 (7 bases). Germline V CDR1 and CDR2: SEHNR, FQNEAQ (reference sequence). Trimming stripped 5 bases from V and 5 bases from J, with 19 bases between. The CDR3 is 15 residues long. This chain's CDR3 is CASSPQGGGSHEQYF. CDR3 DNA sequence: TGTGCCAGCAGCCCCCAGGGAGGGGGGAGCCACGAGCAGTACTTC. The whole variable domain, remainder taken from reference TRBV7-9 and TRBJ2-7, is DTGVSQNPRHKITKRGQNVTFRCDPISEHNRLYWYRQTLGQGPEFLTYFQNEAQLEKSRLLSDRFSAERPKGSFSTLEIQRTEQGDSAMYLCASSPQGGGSHEQYFGPGTRLTVT.

The V call is TRBV10-3, the J call TRBJ1-2; TRBD1 aligns across 10 bases. V dropped 6 bases and J dropped 6; count of bases not matched to a gene: 7. Germline CDR1 reads ENHRY; CDR2 reads SYGVKD. The CDR3 length is 14 residues. The CDR3 protein is CAISGGDRGDGYTF. The CDR3 region has the DNA TGTGCCATCAGCGGAGGGGACAGGGGCGATGGCTACACCTTC.

The chain recombines TRBV6-1 with TRBJ2-7; D remains unclear. Germline values: CDR1 MNHNS, CDR2 SASEGT. Trimming shortened V by 2 bases and J by 7 bases, and 12 bases separated the two germline ends. The CDR3 is 13 residues long. The CDR3 loop reads CASSELFRLEQYF. DNA for the CDR3: TGTGCCAGCAGTGAACTCTTCCGGTTAGAGCAGTACTTC.

This clone has only a few counts. The J gene is TRBJ1-6, the V gene TRBV4-1; possible D gene TRBD1, 5 bases. Germline CDR1 reads MGHRA; CDR2 reads YSYEKL. CDR3 length equals 14 residues. V gave up 7 bases and J gave up 6 bases, with 13 bases separating them. CDR3 nucleotide sequence: TGCGCCAGCAAGACCGGGACTGTTAATTCACCCCTCCACTTT. Translating gives CASKTGTVNSPLHF.

The chain links TRBV11-2 to TRBJ1-1; D possibly corresponds to TRBD1 (6 bases). The CDR3 totals 13 residues. Trimming took 3 bases from V and 4 from J, leaving 9 bases between them. CDR1 and CDR2 from the germline V gene are SGHAT and FQNNGV. DNA for the CDR3: TGTGCCAGCAGCTTCGGGACAAGCACTGAAGCTTTCTTT. It translates to CASSFGTSTEAFF.

V is TRBV6-4 and J is TRBJ2-2; a possible D gene is TRBD1 (5 bases). Germline V gives CDR1 MRHNA, CDR2 SNTAGT. The V end was cut by 5 bases, the J end by 4 bases, with 14 bases between. The CDR3 has 15 amino acids. CDR3 DNA: TGTGCCAGCAGTCCCCAGCCCAGGGCCACCGGGGAGCTGTTTTTT. This gives the protein CASSPQPRATGELFF.

This chain connects TRBV11-2 to TRBJ2-6; D gene uncertain. The CDR3 runs 15 residues. Germline CDR1 SGHAT, CDR2 FQNNGV. V gave up 5 bases and J gave up 0 bases, with 8 bases separating them. CDR3 nucleotides: TGTGCCAGCAGCCCGCTACTCTCTGGGGCCAACGTCCTGACTTTC. Amino acid sequence: CASSPLLSGANVLTF.

This chain uses TRBV7-9 with TRBJ1-1, with D possibly TRBD1 on 6 matching bases. Trimming took off 2 bases at V and 1 base at J, with 8 bases between the two ends. Germline V lookup: CDR1 SEHNR, CDR2 FQNEAQ (reference sequence). The CDR3 totals 14 residues. The CDR3 loop reads CASSLYRANTEAFF. The CDR3 coding sequence is TGTGCCAGCAGCTTATACAGGGCGAACACTGAAGCTTTCTTT.

The chain carries TRBV5-1 and TRBJ1-1; D is possibly TRBD1 (6 bases). CDR1 is SGHRS, CDR2 YFSETQ, per germline. Trimming cost V 6 bases and J 0 bases, with 18 bases left between them. The CDR3 is 16 amino acids. The CDR3 DNA reads TGCGCCAGCACCTTAAGCGGGGGGGCTATGAACACTGAAGCTTTCTTT. Its protein is CASTLSGGAMNTEAFF. The entire variable domain, with the rest obtained from reference TRBV5-1 and TRBJ1-1, is as follows: KAGVTQTPRYLIKTRGQQVTLSCSPISGHRSVSWYQQTPGQGLQFLFEYFSETQRNKGNFPGRFSGRQFSNSRSEMNVSTLELGDSALYLCASTLSGGAMNTEAFFGQGTRLTVV.

V is TRBV7-2 and J is TRBJ1-2; tentative D call: TRBD1 (6 bases). CDR1 and CDR2 from the germline V gene are SGHTA and FQGNSA. The CDR3 extends over 16 amino acids. V dropped 1 base and J dropped 0 bases, with 12 bases sitting between them. The CDR3 coding sequence is TGTGCCAGCAGCTTAGGGACAGCCGTTTCTAACTATGGCTACACCTTC. This translates into CASSLGTAVSNYGYTF.

The rearrangement joins TRBV19 to TRBJ1-3, with D hard to call. Trimming took off 6 bases at V and 0 bases at J, with 12 bases between the two ends. The V gene's germline CDR1 is LNHDA and CDR2 SQIVND (reference sequence). The CDR3 is 15 residues long. This CDR3 reads CASRALEGSGNTIYF. The DNA of the CDR3 is TGTGCCAGTAGGGCTTTAGAGGGCTCTGGAAACACCATATATTTT.

The V call is TRBV6-5, the J call TRBJ2-1; the match to TRBD2 covers 7 bases. V trimming: 4 bases; J trimming: 0 bases; junction bases outside the gene matches: 6. The CDR3 spans 16 residues. Germline CDR1 MNHEY, CDR2 SVGAGI. The CDR3 nucleotides read TGTGCCAGCAGTTTGCGCGGGGGAAGCTCCTACAATGAGCAGTTCTTC. Its translation: CASSLRGGSSYNEQFF.

The rearrangement links TRBV27 to TRBJ1-2; 7 nucleotides align to TRBD1. The CDR3 runs to 15 residues. Per the germline V gene, CDR1 is MNHEY and CDR2 is SMNVEV (reference sequence). V lost 9 bases to trimming and J lost 4 bases; unmatched junction nucleotides: 14. The CDR3 region is CASGVPGQLFYGYTF. The DNA for the CDR3 is TGTGCCAGTGGGGTACCGGGACAGCTTTTCTATGGCTACACCTTC.

The genes are TRBV30 and TRBJ1-2, with D tentatively TRBD1 (5 bases). The CDR3 length is 13 residues. The germline V gene has CDR1 GTSNPN and CDR2 SVGIG (reference sequence). The ends were cut back, 6 bases at V and 2 bases at J, with 13 bases in the middle. CDR3 sequence: CACPGGGNYGYTF. The CDR3, as DNA: TGTGCCTGCCCGGGGGGGGGAAACTATGGCTACACCTTC.

The CDR3 loop is CASSLVSLGETEAFF. CDR3 nucleotide sequence: TGTGCCAGCAGCCTGGTGAGTCTCGGGGAGACTGAAGCTTTCTTT. This sequence joins TRBV5-6 and TRBJ1-1; unclear D gene. The CDR3 contains 15 residues. CDR1 and CDR2 from the germline V gene are SGHDT and YYEEEE. Trimming pared 4 bases from V and 5 bases from J, leaving 18 bases between.

This CDR3 is CAISAYSGGFTGELFF. The DNA for the CDR3 is TGTGCCATCAGTGCCTATTCGGGGGGTTTCACCGGGGAGCTGTTTTTT. The gene calls are TRBV10-3 and TRBJ2-2; 7 bases are a match to TRBD2. The CDR3 spans 16 residues. Germline V gives CDR1 ENHRY, CDR2 SYGVKD. Losses at the gene ends were 4 bases for V and 4 bases for J; bases not matched to a gene: 9.

The chain combines TRBV30 with TRBJ2-3; TRBD1 aligns across 7 bases. There are 15 residues in the CDR3. V was clipped by 8 bases and J by 2 bases; unmatched bases: 13. Germline lookup yields CDR1 GTSNPN and CDR2 SVGIG (reference sequence). The CDR3 bases are TGTGCCGGGGGACAGCGTGCAAAATACACAGATACGCAGTATTTT. Translating it yields CAGGQRAKYTDTQYF.

The chain links TRBV11-2 to TRBJ1-4; D is ambiguous. Trimming shortened V by 0 bases and J by 8 bases, and 13 bases separated the two germline ends. Per the germline V gene, CDR1 is SGHAT and CDR2 is FQNNGV. The CDR3 has 15 amino acids. CDR3 in DNA: TGTGCCAGCAGCTTAGATTTCGGGGTTGGGGAAAAACTGTTTTTT. This codes for CASSLDFGVGEKLFF.

This chain connects TRBV11-2 to TRBJ2-7; tentatively, D is TRBD2 (5 bases). The V gene's germline CDR1 is SGHAT and CDR2 FQNNGV. V shed 2 bases and J shed 5 bases, with 10 bases lying between them. The length of the CDR3 is 13 residues. The CDR3 loop is CASSLMVEDEQYF. The DNA for the CDR3 is TGTGCCAGCAGCTTAATGGTGGAGGACGAGCAGTACTTC.